Each of the 16 T cell receptor beta chains below was sequenced from the same sample in a study of T cell changes during pregnancy in multiple sclerosis (dated by TCRdb to the late 2010s). Libraries came from the immunoSEQ multiplex PCR assay. TCRdb limited this immuneACCESS table to in-frame rearrangements with V and J called. A share of clones is missing; checked studies link under half to unresolved V genes, and the rest is unexplained. Counted in this sample were roughly 48,000 clones; 80% to 95% of them appeared once. 0.91% of the sample rests with the top ten. The sample consisted of CD4+ T cells from peripheral blood mononuclear cells, taken in the second trimester of pregnancy. Every receptor here comes from a female donor in good health, enrolled as a control in a pregnancy study.

The chain uses TRBV9 and TRBJ1-4; 10 bases are a match to TRBD1. Germline-derived CDR1 and CDR2 are SGDLS and YYNGEE. J lost 8 bases, V lost 4 bases, and 11 bases had no gene match. The CDR3 runs to 16 residues. The CDR3 DNA follows: TGTGCCAGCAGCTTCCGGGGACAGGGGAGAGAGGAAAAACTGTTTTTT. Amino acids: CASSFRGQGREEKLFF.

This rearrangement joins TRBV29-1 to TRBJ2-1, with 8 bases lining up with TRBD2. There are 15 residues in the CDR3. Germline CDR1 reads SQVTM; CDR2 reads ANQGSEA. Trimming took 4 bases from V and 9 from J; bases not matched to a gene: 14. CDR3 bases: TGCAGCGTTGCAGGTTCGGGGCGGGAGGTAGGTGAGCAGTTCTTC. This sequence encodes CSVAGSGREVGEQFF.

This chain joins TRBV5-1 and TRBJ1-1, with TRBD1 matching over 7 bases. Looked up from germline, CDR1 is SGHRS and CDR2 is YFSETQ. The CDR3 totals 15 residues. V was clipped by 2 bases and J by 0 bases; unmatched bases: 4. CDR3 amino acids: CASSFGTAMNTEAFF. CDR3 DNA: TGCGCCAGCAGCTTTGGGACAGCGATGAACACTGAAGCTTTCTTT.

This clone came up once. This same CDR3 is encoded by further DNA sequences in the sample. The chain employs TRBV6-6 and TRBJ2-1; D perhaps matches TRBD1 (5 bases). There are 15 residues in the CDR3. Trimming stripped 2 bases from V and 0 bases from J, with 8 bases between. Per germline, CDR1 MNHNY and CDR2 SVGAGI (reference sequence). CDR3 loop: CASSYQGSSYNEQFF. The CDR3 region has the DNA TGTGCCAGCAGTTACCAGGGATCCTCCTACAATGAGCAGTTCTTC.

The chain combines TRBV6-5 with TRBJ1-2; a weak D match, TRBD1 (5 bases). CDR3 length: 12 amino acids. From germline, CDR1 is MNHEY and CDR2 SVGAGI. The V and J ends lost 6 bases and 7 bases respectively, with 12 bases between them. The CDR3 is CASRASGSGYTF. The DNA for the CDR3 is TGTGCCAGCAGGGCATCAGGGTCTGGCTACACCTTC.

The chain is built from TRBV5-4 and TRBJ1-3, with 7 positions matching TRBD1. Trimming at V came to 3 bases and at J to 6 bases, leaving 12 bases not matched to a gene. Germline CDR1 and CDR2: SGHNT and YYREEE (reference sequence). The CDR3 runs 16 residues. The CDR3 reads CASSSPTAQGSNTIYF. CDR3 coding DNA: TGTGCCAGCAGCTCCCCAACTGCACAGGGGTCAAACACCATATATTTT.

The V call is TRBV18, the J call TRBJ2-7; 10 nucleotides agree with TRBD2. Germline trimming cut 4 bases from V and 2 bases from J; bases unmatched to any gene: 2. Germline CDR1 reads KGHSH; CDR2 reads LQKENI. The length of the CDR3 is 14 residues. The CDR3 region is CASSRSGGTYEQYF. DNA for the CDR3: TGTGCCAGCTCACGTAGCGGGGGGACCTACGAGCAGTACTTC.

This clone was picked up a small number of times. The V and J genes are TRBV21-1 and TRBJ2-1; the table's D call TRBD2 went unverified against the DNA. TRBV21-1 constitutes a pseudogene. This CDR3 is 18 amino acids long. The CDR3 is CASSKGPSRAGVGNEQFF. The CDR3 DNA is TGTGCCAGCAGCAAAGGCCCTTCTCGAGCGGGAGTCGGGAATGAGCAGTTCTTC.

For the CDR3, the DNA is TGCGCCAGCAGCTCATCCCCGACAGGGCTGAACACTGAAGCTTTCTTT. It codes for CASSSSPTGLNTEAFF. The chain couples TRBV5-1 to TRBJ1-1, with 7 bases matching TRBD1. Trimming at V came to 3 bases and at J to 0 bases, leaving 8 bases not matched to a gene. This CDR3 is built from 16 residues. Germline V CDR1 and CDR2: SGHRS, YFSETQ.

J is TRBJ2-1 and V is TRBV7-2; no clear D gene. CDR1 and CDR2 (germline): SGHTA, FQGNSA. Trimming left V 1 base short and J 5 bases short, with 9 bases between. The CDR3 sequence is 14 residues long. The DNA of the CDR3 is TGTGCCAGCAGCTTAGTGCACAGAAACAATGAGCAGTTCTTC. It codes for CASSLVHRNNEQFF.

This chain joins TRBV28 and TRBJ1-1; D not resolved. The CDR3 covers 13 residues. Germline V CDR1 and CDR2: MDHEN, SYDVKM. Trimming cost V 5 bases and J 11 bases, with 18 bases left between them. CDR3 in amino acids: CASSLSVWPKAFF. The CDR3 nucleotides read TGTGCCAGCAGTCTCAGCGTCTGGCCGAAGGCTTTCTTT. Full variable domain (remainder filled in from reference TRBV28 and TRBJ1-1): DVKVTQSSRYLVKRTGEKVFLECVQDMDHENMFWYRQDPGLGLRLIYFSYDVKMKEKGDIPEGYSVSREKKERFSLILESASTNQTSMYLCASSLSVWPKAFFGQGTRLTVV.

This sequence joins TRBV28 and TRBJ2-1, with 15 bases fitting TRBD2. There are 19 residues in the CDR3. The V gene's germline CDR1 is MDHEN and CDR2 SYDVKM. The J segment lost 0 bases and the V segment lost 4 bases, leaving 7 bases of the junction unmatched. DNA for the CDR3: TGTGCCAGCAGTTCCAACGGACTAGCGGGGGGGTACTCCTACAATGAGCAGTTCTTC. Translation gives CASSSNGLAGGYSYNEQFF.

The rearrangement joins TRBV6-7 to TRBJ2-3, with 10 bases that match TRBD2. TRBV6-7 belongs to the ORF category, with a function that is uncertain. The CDR3 sequence is 15 residues long. V lost 5 bases, J lost 1 base, and 3 bases stayed unmatched. This CDR3 is CASSLGLAGTDTQYF. The DNA of the CDR3 is TGTGCCAGCAGTCTAGGACTAGCGGGCACAGATACGCAGTATTTT.

This chain connects TRBV19 to TRBJ2-6; 12 nucleotides match TRBD1. V gave up 5 bases and J gave up 0 bases; unmatched junction bases: 2. The germline V gene has CDR1 LNHDA and CDR2 SQIVND (reference sequence). The CDR3 sequence is 17 residues long. The CDR3 DNA reads TGTGCCAGTAGTTGGGGACAGGGGGCCTCTGGGGCCAACGTCCTGACTTTC. Translated: CASSWGQGASGANVLTF.

The genes are TRBV28 and TRBJ2-7; 7 nucleotides agree with TRBD2. V dropped 8 bases and J dropped 6; count of bases not matched to a gene: 19. The CDR3 has 16 residues. Germline-derived CDR1 and CDR2 are MDHEN and SYDVKM. This CDR3 reads CASPPSGGRFFGEQYF. The CDR3 DNA follows: TGTGCCAGCCCCCCTTCCGGCGGGAGATTTTTTGGCGAGCAGTACTTC.

The chain joins TRBV5-1 to TRBJ2-7; 7 bases fit TRBD2. V lost 4 bases to trimming and J lost 4 bases; unmatched junction nucleotides: 11. In germline, CDR1 is SGHRS, CDR2 YFSETQ. The CDR3 is made up of 15 amino acids. CDR3 DNA sequence: TGCGCCAGCAGCACTTCAGTGGGGGAGGGTTACGAGCAGTACTTC. It yields the protein CASSTSVGEGYEQYF. The entire variable domain, with the rest obtained from reference TRBV5-1 and TRBJ2-7, is as follows: KAGVTQTPRYLIKTRGQQVTLSCSPISGHRSVSWYQQTPGQGLQFLFEYFSETQRNKGNFPGRFSGRQFSNSRSEMNVSTLELGDSALYLCASSTSVGEGYEQYFGPGTRLTVT.